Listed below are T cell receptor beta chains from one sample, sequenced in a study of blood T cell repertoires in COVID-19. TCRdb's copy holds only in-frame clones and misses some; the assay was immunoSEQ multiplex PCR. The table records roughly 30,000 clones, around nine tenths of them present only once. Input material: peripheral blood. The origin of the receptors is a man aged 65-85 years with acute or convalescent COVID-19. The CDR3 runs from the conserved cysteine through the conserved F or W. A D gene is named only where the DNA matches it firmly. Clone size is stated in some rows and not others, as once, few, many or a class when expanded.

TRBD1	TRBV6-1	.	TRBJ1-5	CASNLGQGRNQPQHF	TGTGCCAGCAATTTAGGACAGGGGCGCAATCAGCCCCAGCATTTT
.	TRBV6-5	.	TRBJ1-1	CASSYETQGVNTEAFF	TGTGCCAGCAGTTACGAAACACAGGGAGTGAACACTGAAGCTTTCTTT
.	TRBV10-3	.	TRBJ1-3	CAISEEGVVDTIYF	TGTGCCATCAGTGAGGAGGGGGTGGTTGACACCATATATTTT
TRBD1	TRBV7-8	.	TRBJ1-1	CASSYNRGENTEAFF	TGTGCCAGCAGCTATAACAGGGGTGAGAACACTGAAGCTTTCTTT
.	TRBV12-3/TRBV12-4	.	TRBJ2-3	CASGTTQYF	TGTGCCAGCGGCACTACGCAGTATTTT
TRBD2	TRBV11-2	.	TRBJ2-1	CASSPRGGRDDNEQFF	TGTGCCAGCAGCCCTCGGGGCGGGAGGGACGACAATGAGCAGTTCTTC
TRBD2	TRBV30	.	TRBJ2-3	CASKRDRPDTQYF	TGTGCCTCCAAGCGGGACCGACCAGATACGCAGTATTTT
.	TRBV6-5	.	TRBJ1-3	CASEFGNTIYF	TGTGCCAGCGAGTTTGGAAACACCATATATTTT
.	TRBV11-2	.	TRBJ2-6	CASSRAGQGANVLTF	TGTGCCAGCAGCCGGGCGGGGCAGGGGGCCAACGTCCTGACTTTC
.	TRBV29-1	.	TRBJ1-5	CSVAVPGQPQHF	TGCAGCGTTGCTGTCCCGGGACAGCCCCAGCATTTT
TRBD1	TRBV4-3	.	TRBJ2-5	CASSQIQGKETQYF	TGCGCCAGCAGCCAAATACAGGGGAAGGAGACCCAGTACTTC
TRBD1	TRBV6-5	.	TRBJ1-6	CASSYDRDISPLHF	TGTGCCAGCAGTTACGACAGGGATATATCACCCCTCCACTTT
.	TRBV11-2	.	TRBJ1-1	CASSFPPETEAFF	TGTGCCAGCAGCTTTCCTCCAGAAACTGAAGCTTTCTTT
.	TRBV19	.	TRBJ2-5	CASTSSGQETQYF	TGTGCCAGTACCTCAAGCGGGCAAGAGACCCAGTACTTC
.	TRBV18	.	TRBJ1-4	CASSLGTGDEKLFF	TGTGCCAGCTCACTCGGGACGGGGGATGAAAAACTGTTTTTT
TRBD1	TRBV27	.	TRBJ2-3	CASSWPTGASTDTQYF	TGTGCCAGCAGCTGGCCCACAGGGGCTAGCACAGATACGCAGTATTTT
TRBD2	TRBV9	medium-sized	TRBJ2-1	CASRPTSGGPHEQFF	TGTGCCAGCAGACCAACTAGCGGGGGGCCGCATGAGCAGTTCTTC
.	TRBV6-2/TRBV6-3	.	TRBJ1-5	CASSWADPLPQHF	TGTGCCAGCAGTTGGGCAGACCCTCTGCCCCAGCATTTT
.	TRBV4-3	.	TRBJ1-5	CASSQDGRSNQPQHF	TGCGCCAGCAGCCAAGATGGGCGTAGCAATCAGCCCCAGCATTTT
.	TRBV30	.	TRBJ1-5	CAWSPPGNSNQPQHF	TGTGCCTGGAGCCCACCGGGAAATAGCAATCAGCCCCAGCATTTT
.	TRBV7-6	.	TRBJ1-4	CASSLVSGEKLFF	TGTGCCAGCAGCTTAGTATCAGGGGAAAAACTGTTTTTT
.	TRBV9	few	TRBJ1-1	CASSVVPDSQAFF	TGTGCCAGCAGCGTAGTACCGGACAGCCAAGCTTTCTTT
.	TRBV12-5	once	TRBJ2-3	CASGRGGTDTQYF	TGTGCTAGTGGGCGGGGTGGCACAGATACGCAGTATTTT
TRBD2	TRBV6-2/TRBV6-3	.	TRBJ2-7	CASSLRTSLREQYF	TGTGCCAGCAGTCTTAGGACTAGTCTTCGGGAGCAGTACTTC
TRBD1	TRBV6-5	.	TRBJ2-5	CASSLRPGQQETQYF	TGTGCCAGCAGTCTAAGACCGGGACAGCAAGAGACCCAGTACTTC
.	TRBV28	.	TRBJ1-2	CASSSQGPHGYTF	TGTGCCAGCAGTTCCCAGGGGCCTCATGGCTACACCTTC
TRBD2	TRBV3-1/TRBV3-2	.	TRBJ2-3	CASSQVSGSPDTQYF	TGTGCCAGCAGCCAAGTTAGCGGGTCTCCAGATACGCAGTATTTT
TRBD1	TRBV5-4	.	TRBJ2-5	CASSKGGAGETQYF	TGTGCCAGCAGCAAAGGGGGCGCAGGGGAGACCCAGTACTTC
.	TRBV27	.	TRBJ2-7	CASSFGGTPGEQYF	TGTGCCAGCAGTTTTGGGGGCACACCGGGCGAGCAGTACTTC
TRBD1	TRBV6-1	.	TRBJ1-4	CASSEAKVRGRTNEKLFF	TGTGCCAGCAGTGAAGCGAAGGTCAGGGGGCGGACTAATGAAAAACTGTTTTTT
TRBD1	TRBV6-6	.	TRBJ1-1	CASSQDREAFF	TGTGCCAGCAGCCAGGACAGGGAGGCTTTCTTT
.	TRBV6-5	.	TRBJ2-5	CASSQGTETQYF	TGTGCCAGCAGCCAGGGCACAGAGACCCAGTACTTC
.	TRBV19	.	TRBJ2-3	CASSIDRRLGQQYF	TGTGCCAGTAGTATAGATCGAAGACTAGGGCAGCAGTATTTT
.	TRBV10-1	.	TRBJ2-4	CASSESGSQNIQYF	TGCGCCAGCAGTGAGTCTGGCAGTCAAAACATTCAGTACTTC
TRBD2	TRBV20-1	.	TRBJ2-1	CSASSGFSYNEQFF	TGCAGTGCTAGTAGCGGGTTCTCCTACAATGAGCAGTTCTTC
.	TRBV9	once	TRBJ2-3	CASTPDMEDTQYF	TGTGCCAGCACCCCAGACATGGAAGATACGCAGTATTTT
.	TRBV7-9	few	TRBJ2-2	CASSERTATGELFF	TGTGCCAGCAGCGAAAGGACAGCCACCGGGGAGCTGTTTTTT
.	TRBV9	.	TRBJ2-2	CASSVWVEDGELFF	TGTGCCAGCAGCGTATGGGTGGAGGACGGGGAGCTGTTTTTT
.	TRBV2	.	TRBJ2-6	CASSSRALSGANVLTF	TGTGCCAGCAGTTCCAGGGCTCTTTCTGGGGCCAACGTCCTGACTTTC
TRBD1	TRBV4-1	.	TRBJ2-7	CASSPRNDRGYEQYF	TGCGCCAGCAGCCCCAGGAACGACAGGGGCTACGAGCAGTACTTC
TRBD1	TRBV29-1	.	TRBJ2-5	CSGDSQETQYF	TGCAGCGGGGACAGTCAAGAGACCCAGTACTTC
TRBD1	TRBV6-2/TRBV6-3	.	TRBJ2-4	CASSLTGWHKNIQYF	TGTGCCAGCAGCCTGACAGGGTGGCACAAAAACATTCAGTACTTC
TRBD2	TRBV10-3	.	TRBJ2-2	CATGTSGRANTGELFF	TGTGCCACTGGGACTAGCGGGAGGGCTAACACCGGGGAGCTGTTTTTT
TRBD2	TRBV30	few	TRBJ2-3	CACLKMGLYTDTQYF	TGTGCCTGCCTAAAGATGGGACTATACACAGATACGCAGTATTTT
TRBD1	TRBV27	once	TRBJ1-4	CASSPAGQGFEKLFF	TGTGCCAGCAGCCCAGCGGGACAGGGCTTTGAAAAACTGTTTTTT
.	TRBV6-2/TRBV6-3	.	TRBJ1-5	CASSYSFAGGNQPQHF	TGTGCCAGCAGTTACTCGTTTGCAGGCGGGAATCAGCCCCAGCATTTT
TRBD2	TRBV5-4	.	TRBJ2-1	CASSSGRTSGKYEQFF	TGTGCCAGCAGCTCCGGAAGGACTAGCGGGAAATATGAGCAGTTCTTC
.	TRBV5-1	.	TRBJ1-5	CASSTTTGSNQPQHF	TGCGCCAGCAGCACCACCACCGGGAGCAATCAGCCCCAGCATTTT
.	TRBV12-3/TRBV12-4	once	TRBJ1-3	CASSGTWGNTIYF	TGTGCCAGCAGTGGGACATGGGGAAACACCATATATTTT